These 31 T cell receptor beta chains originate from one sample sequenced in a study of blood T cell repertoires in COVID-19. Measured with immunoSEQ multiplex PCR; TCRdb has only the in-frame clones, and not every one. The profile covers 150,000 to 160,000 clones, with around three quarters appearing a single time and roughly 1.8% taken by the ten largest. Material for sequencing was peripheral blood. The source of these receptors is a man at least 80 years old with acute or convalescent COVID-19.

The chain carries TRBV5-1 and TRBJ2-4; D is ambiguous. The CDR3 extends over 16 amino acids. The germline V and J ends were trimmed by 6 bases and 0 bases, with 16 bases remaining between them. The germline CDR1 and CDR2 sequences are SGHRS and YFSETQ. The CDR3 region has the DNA TGCGCCAGCACCCCTTCGACACAAATAGCCAAAAACATTCAGTACTTC. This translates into CASTPSTQIAKNIQYF.

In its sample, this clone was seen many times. CDR3 nucleotides: TGTGCCAGCAGCTTAGATCGGGTAGGGGGTACTGAAGCTTTCTTT. Translated, it gives CASSLDRVGGTEAFF. V and J are TRBV11-2 and TRBJ1-1; a weak D match, TRBD1 (6 bases). Germline values: CDR1 SGHAT, CDR2 FQNNGV. V was pared by 0 bases and J by 5 bases, with 13 bases between. The CDR3 covers 15 residues.

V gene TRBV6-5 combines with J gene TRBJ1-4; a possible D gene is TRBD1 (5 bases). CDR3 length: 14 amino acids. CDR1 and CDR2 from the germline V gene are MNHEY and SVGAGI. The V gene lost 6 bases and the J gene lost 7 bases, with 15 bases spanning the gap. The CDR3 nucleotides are TGTGCCAGCAGCGCCGGCGGGGGTAGTGAAAAACTGTTTTTT. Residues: CASSAGGGSEKLFF.

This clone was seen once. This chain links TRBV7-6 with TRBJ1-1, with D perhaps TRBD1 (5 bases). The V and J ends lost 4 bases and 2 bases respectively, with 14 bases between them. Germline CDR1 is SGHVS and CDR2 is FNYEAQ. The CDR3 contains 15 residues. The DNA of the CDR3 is TGTGCCAGCAGCTCTCGTTCGGGGGGAAACACTGAAGCTTTCTTT. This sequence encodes CASSSRSGGNTEAFF.

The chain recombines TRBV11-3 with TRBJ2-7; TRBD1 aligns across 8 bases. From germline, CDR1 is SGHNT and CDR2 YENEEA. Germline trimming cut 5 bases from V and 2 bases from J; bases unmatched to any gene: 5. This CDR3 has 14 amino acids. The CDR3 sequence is CASSLTGEPYEQYF. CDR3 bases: TGTGCCAGCAGCCTGACAGGGGAGCCCTACGAGCAGTACTTC.

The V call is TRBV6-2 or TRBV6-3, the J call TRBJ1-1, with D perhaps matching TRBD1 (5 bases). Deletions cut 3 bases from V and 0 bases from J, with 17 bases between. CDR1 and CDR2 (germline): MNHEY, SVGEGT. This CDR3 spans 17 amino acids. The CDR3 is CASSYPEGQGMNTEAFF. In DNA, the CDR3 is TGTGCCAGCAGTTATCCGGAAGGGCAGGGAATGAACACTGAAGCTTTCTTT.

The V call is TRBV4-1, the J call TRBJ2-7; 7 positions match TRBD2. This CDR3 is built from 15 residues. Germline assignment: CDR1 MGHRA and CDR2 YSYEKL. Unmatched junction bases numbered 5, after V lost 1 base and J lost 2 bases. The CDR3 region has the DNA TGCGCCAGCAGCCAAGGGCTAGCGGTGACCTACGAGCAGTACTTC. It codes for CASSQGLAVTYEQYF.

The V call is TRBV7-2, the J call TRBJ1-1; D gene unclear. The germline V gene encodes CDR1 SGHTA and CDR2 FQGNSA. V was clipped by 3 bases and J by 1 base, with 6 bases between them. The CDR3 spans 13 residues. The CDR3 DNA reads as TGTGCCAGCAGCTTTGTCAGGAACACTGAAGCTTTCTTT. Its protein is CASSFVRNTEAFF.

For the CDR3, the DNA is TGCGCCAGCAGCTTGGGCTCAGGTCCTACCCATCAAGAGACCCAGTACTTC. Translating gives CASSLGSGPTHQETQYF. The chain is built from TRBV5-1 and TRBJ2-5; unclear D gene. The CDR3 has 17 amino acids. Trimming shortened V by 0 bases and J by 2 bases, and 17 bases separated the two germline ends. The V gene's germline CDR1 is SGHRS and CDR2 YFSETQ.

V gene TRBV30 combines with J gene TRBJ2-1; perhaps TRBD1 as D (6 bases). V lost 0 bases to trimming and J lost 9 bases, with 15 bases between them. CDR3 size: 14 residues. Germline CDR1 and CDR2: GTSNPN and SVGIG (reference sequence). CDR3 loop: CAWSVRAGVSEQFF. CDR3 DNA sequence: TGTGCCTGGAGTGTCAGGGCAGGGGTGAGTGAGCAGTTCTTC.

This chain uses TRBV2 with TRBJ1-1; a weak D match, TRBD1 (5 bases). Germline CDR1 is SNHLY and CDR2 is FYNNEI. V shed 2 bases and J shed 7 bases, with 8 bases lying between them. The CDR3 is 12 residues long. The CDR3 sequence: CASSESGGEAFF. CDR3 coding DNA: TGTGCCAGCAGTGAATCCGGGGGTGAAGCTTTCTTT.

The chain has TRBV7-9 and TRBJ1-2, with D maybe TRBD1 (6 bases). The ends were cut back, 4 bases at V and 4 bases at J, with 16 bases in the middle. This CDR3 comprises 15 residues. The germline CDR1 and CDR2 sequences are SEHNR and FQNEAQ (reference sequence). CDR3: CASSYVGGRGYGYTF. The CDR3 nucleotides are TGTGCCAGCAGCTACGTGGGGGGGCGCGGCTATGGCTACACCTTC.

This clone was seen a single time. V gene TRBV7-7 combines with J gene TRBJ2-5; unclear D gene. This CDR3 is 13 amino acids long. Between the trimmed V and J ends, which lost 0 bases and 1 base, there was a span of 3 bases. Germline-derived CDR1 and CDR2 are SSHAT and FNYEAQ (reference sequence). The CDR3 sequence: CASSLASQETQYF. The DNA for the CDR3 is TGTGCCAGCAGCTTAGCTAGCCAAGAGACCCAGTACTTC.

The CDR3 coding sequence is TGTGCCAGCACCATCAGGGAGACCCAGTACTTC. Protein sequence: CASTIRETQYF. The chain recombines TRBV2 with TRBJ2-5; D gene uncertain. CDR1 is SNHLY and CDR2 is FYNNEI in the germline V gene. Trimming cost V 7 bases and J 5 bases, with 8 bases left between them. The CDR3 has 11 amino acids. Drawing the rest from reference TRBV2 and TRBJ2-5, the complete variable domain is EPEVTQTPSHQVTQMGQEVILRCVPISNHLYFYWYRQILGQKVEFLVSFYNNEISEKSEIFDDQFSVERPDGSNFTLKIRSTKLEDSAMYFCASTIRETQYFGPGTRLLVL.

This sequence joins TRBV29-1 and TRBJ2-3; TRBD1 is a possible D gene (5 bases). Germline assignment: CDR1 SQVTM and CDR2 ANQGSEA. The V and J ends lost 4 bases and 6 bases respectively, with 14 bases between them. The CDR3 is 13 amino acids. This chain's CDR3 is CSVGQKGTDTQYF. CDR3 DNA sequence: TGCAGCGTTGGACAGAAGGGTACGGATACGCAGTATTTT.

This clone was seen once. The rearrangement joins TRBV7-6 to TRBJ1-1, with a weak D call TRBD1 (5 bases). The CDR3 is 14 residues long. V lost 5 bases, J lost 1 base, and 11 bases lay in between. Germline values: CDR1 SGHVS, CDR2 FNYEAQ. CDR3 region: CASSVGRTNTEAFF. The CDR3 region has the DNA TGTGCCAGCAGCGTGGGGCGTACGAACACTGAAGCTTTCTTT.

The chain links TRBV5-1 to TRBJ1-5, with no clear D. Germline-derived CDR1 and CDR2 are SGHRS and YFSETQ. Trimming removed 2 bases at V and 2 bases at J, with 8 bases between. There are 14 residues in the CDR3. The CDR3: CASSFRGGNQPQHF. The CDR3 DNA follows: TGCGCCAGCAGCTTCCGGGGTGGCAATCAGCCCCAGCATTTT.

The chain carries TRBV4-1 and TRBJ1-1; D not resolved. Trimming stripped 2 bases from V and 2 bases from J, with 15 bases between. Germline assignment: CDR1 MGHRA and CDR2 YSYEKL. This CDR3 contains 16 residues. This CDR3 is CASSQTYGGGNTEAFF. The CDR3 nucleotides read TGCGCCAGCAGCCAAACTTACGGAGGTGGCAACACTGAAGCTTTCTTT.

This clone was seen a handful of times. The CDR3 DNA follows: TGTGCCAGCAGGCACCCGGGACAGGGGCCCTCCTACGAGCAGTACGTC. Encoded protein: CASRHPGQGPSYEQYV. The gene calls are TRBV2 and TRBJ2-7, with 10 bases identical to TRBD1. V trimming: 6 bases; J trimming: 0 bases; junction bases outside the gene matches: 8. CDR1 is SNHLY and CDR2 is FYNNEI in the germline V gene. The CDR3 is made up of 16 amino acids.

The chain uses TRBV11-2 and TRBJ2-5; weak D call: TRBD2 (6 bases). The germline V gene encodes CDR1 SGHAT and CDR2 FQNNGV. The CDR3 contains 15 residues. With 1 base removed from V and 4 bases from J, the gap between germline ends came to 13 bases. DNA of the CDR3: TGTGCCAGCAGCTTAGGGGGGGAGTTGTTAGAGACCCAGTACTTC. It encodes CASSLGGELLETQYF. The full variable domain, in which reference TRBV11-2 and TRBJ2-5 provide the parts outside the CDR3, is EAGVAQSPRYKIIEKRQSVAFWCNPISGHATLYWYQQILGQGPKLLIQFQNNGVVDDSQLPKDRFSAERLKGVDSTLKIQPAKLEDSAVYLCASSLGGELLETQYFGPGTRLLVL.

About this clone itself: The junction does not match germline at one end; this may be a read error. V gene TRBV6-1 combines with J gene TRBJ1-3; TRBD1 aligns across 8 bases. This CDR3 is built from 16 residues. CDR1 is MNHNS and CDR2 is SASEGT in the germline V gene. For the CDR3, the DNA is TGTGCCAGCAGTGAAGCTGGCCTAAGGACAGGGCCCTATGGAAATTTT. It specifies CASSEAGLRTGPYGNF.

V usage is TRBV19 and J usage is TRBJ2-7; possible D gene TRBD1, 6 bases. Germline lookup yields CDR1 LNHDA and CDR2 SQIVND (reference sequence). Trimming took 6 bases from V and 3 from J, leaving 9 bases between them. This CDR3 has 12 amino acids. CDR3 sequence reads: CASRDSFYEQYF. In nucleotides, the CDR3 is TGTGCCAGTAGGGACAGTTTCTACGAGCAGTACTTC.

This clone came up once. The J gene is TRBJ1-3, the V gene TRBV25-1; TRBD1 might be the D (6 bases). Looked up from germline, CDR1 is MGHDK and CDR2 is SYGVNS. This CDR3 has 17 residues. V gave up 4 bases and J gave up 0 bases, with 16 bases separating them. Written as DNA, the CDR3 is TGTGCCAGCAGTGGCGGGTTGGGACAATTCTCTGGAAACACCATATATTTT. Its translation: CASSGGLGQFSGNTIYF.

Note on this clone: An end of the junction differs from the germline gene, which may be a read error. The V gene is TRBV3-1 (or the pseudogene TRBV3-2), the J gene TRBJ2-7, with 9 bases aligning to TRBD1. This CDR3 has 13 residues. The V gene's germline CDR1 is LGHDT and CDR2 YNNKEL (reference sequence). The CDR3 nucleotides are TGTGCCAGCAGCCAAGATACAGGGGGCGGGTGGCTTTTC. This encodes CASSQDTGGGWLF.

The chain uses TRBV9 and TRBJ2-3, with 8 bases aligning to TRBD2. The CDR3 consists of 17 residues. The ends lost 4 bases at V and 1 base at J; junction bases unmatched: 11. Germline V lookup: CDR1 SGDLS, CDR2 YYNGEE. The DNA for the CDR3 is TGTGCCAGCAGCCTCCTGGGGACTAGTATGGGCACAGATACGCAGTATTTT. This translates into CASSLLGTSMGTDTQYF.

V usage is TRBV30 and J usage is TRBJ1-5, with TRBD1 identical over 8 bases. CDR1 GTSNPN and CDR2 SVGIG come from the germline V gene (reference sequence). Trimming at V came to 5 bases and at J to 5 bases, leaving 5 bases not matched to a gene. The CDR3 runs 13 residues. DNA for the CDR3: TGTGCCTGGGGCCACAGGGGGGATCAGCCCCAGCATTTT. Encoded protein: CAWGHRGDQPQHF.

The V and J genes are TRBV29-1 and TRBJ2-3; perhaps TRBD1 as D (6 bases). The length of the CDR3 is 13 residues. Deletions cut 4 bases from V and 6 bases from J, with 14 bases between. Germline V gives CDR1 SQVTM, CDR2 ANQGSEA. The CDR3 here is CSVGGTGIDTQYF. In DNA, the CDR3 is TGCAGCGTTGGGGGAACAGGGATCGATACGCAGTATTTT.

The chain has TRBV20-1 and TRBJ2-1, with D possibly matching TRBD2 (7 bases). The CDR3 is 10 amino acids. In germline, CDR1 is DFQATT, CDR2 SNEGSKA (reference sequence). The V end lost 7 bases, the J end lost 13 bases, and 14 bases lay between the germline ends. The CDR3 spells CSVSAGAQFF. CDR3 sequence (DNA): TGCAGTGTGTCCGCGGGGGCCCAGTTCTTC.

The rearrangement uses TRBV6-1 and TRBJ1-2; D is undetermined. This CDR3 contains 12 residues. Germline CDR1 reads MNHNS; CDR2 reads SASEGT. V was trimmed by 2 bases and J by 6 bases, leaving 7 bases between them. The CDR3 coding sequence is TGTGCCAGCAGTGAACGTATTCATGGCTACACCTTC. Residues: CASSERIHGYTF.

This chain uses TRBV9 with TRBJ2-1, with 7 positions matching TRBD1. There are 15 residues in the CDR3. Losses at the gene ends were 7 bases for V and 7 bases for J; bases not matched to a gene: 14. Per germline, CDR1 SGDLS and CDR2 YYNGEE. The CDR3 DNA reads TGTGCCAGCGCCTTTTCAGGGGGTAATGGAAATGAGCAGTTCTTC. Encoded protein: CASAFSGGNGNEQFF.

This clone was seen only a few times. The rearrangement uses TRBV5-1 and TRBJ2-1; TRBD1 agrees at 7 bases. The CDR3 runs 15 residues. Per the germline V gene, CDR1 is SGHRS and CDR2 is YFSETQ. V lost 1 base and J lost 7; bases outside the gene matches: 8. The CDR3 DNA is TGCGCCAGCAGCTTGTTCGACAGGGCTGGTAATGAGCAGTTCTTC. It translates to CASSLFDRAGNEQFF.